This T cell receptor (beta chain) was observed in a study of CD8 T cells in ankylosing spondylitis. Overall study results and limits: In ankylosing spondylitis patients, matched synovial fluid reportedly showed significant enrichment of disease-linked clones. A CD8+ phenotype characterized the disease-linked clones, which were relatively rare in peripheral blood. Made up of 7 to 9 highly homologous variants, a TCR beta motif appeared characteristic of ankylosing spondylitis blood.

Making the TCR beta libraries involved quantitative 5'-RACE with molecular barcodes. TCRdb re-analysed the 5' RACE reads in MiXCR, keeping a single row per CDR3 protein. In the table there are roughly 200,000 distinct CDR3 sequences, roughly 13% of which are singletons. Germline CDR1 is SGHAT and CDR2 is FQNNGV. Germline trimming cut 1 base from V and 7 bases from J; bases unmatched to any gene: 7. The CDR3 is 15 amino acids. As to this clonotype: Its antigen is unknown.

Sequencing was carried out using blood, either unsorted or a sorted T cell fraction (not recorded which). V is TRBV11-2 and J is TRBJ2-3, with 8 bases identical to TRBD2. The receptor's source is a male donor with ankylosing spondylitis or in good health (not recorded which). In DNA form, the CDR3 reads TGTGCCAGCAGCTTAGCCCCGAGCGGGAGAAATACGCAGTATTTT. The encoded protein is CASSLAPSGRNTQYF.